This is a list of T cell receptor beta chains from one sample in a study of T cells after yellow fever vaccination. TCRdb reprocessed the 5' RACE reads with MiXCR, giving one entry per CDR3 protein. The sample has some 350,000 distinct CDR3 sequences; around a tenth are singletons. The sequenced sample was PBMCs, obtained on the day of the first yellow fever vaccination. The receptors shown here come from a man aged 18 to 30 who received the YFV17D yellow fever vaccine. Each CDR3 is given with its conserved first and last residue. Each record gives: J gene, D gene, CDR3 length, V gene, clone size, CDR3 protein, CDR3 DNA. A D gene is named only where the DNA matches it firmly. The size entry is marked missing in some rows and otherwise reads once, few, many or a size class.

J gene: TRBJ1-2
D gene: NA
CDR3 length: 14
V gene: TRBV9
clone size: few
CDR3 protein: CASSVGGYGDGYTF
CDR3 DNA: TGTGCCAGCAGCGTAGGTGGATATGGTGATGGCTACACCTTC

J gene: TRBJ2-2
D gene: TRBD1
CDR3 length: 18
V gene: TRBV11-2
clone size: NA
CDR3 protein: CASSRTGTGDAWAEELFF
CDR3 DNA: TGTGCCAGCAGCAGAACCGGGACAGGGGACGCGTGGGCCGAGGAGCTGTTTTTT

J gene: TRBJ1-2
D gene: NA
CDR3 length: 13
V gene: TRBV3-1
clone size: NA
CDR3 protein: CASSQVGGYGYTF
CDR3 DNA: TGTGCCAGCAGCCAAGTGGGGGGCTATGGCTACACCTTC

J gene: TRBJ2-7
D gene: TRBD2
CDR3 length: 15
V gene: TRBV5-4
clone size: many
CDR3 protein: CASSPGTSGGEEQYF
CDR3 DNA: TGTGCCAGCAGCCCCGGGACTAGCGGGGGGGAAGAGCAGTACTTC

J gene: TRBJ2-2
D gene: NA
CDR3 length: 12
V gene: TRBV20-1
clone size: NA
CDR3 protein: CSASRNTGELFF
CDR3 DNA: TGCAGTGCTAGCAGGAACACCGGGGAGCTGTTTTTT

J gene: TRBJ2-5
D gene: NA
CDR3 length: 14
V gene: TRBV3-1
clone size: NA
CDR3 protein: CASSHSRGWWTQYF
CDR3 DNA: TGTGCCAGCAGCCATAGTCGGGGGTGGTGGACCCAGTACTTC

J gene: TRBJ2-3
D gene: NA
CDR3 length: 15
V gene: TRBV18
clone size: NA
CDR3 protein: CASSPAGLVEDTQYF
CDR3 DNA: TGTGCCAGCTCACCAGCGGGCCTAGTAGAGGATACGCAGTATTTT

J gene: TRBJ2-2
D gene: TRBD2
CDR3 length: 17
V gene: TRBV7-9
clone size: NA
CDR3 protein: CASSLPSERDNTGELFF
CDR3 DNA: TGTGCCAGCAGCTTACCGTCGGAGCGGGATAACACCGGGGAGCTGTTTTTT

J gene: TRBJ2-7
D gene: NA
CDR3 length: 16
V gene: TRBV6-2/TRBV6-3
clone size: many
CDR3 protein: CASSYSRETREPQQYF
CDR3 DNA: TGTGCCAGCAGTTACTCGAGAGAGACTAGAGAGCCTCAGCAGTACTTC

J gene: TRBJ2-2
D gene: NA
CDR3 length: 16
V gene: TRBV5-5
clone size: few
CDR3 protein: CASSHRTGSYTGELFF
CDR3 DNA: TGTGCCAGCAGCCACCGTACCGGGAGCTACACCGGGGAGCTGTTTTTT

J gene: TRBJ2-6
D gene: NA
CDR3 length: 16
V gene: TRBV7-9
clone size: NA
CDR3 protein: CASSLAPGTGANVLTF
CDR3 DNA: TGTGCCAGCAGCTTAGCCCCAGGGACTGGGGCCAACGTCCTGACTTTC

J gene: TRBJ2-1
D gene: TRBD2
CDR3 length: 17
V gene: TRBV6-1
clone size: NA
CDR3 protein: CASSRLAGPSSYNEQFF
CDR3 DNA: TGTGCCAGCAGTAGACTAGCGGGGCCGAGCTCCTACAATGAGCAGTTCTTC

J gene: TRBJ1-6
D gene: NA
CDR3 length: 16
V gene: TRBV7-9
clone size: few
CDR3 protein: CASSLKYLRYNSPLHF
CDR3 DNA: TGTGCCAGCAGCTTAAAGTACCTCCGCTATAATTCACCCCTCCACTTT

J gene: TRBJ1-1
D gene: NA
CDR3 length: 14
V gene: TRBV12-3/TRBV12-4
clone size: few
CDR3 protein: CASSPGREGTEAFF
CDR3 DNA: TGTGCCAGCAGCCCCGGACGGGAGGGCACTGAAGCTTTCTTT

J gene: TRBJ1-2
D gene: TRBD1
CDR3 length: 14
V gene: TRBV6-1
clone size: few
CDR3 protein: CASSEQGEFGGYTF
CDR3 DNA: TGTGCCAGCAGTGAGCAGGGGGAATTTGGTGGCTACACCTTC

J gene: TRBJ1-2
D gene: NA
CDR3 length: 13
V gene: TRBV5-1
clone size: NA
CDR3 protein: CASSQGLYYGYTF
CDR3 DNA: TGCGCCAGCAGCCAAGGACTCTACTATGGCTACACCTTC

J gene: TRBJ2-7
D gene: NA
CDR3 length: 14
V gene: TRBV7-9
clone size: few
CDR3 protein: CASSLGQSSSEQYF
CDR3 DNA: TGTGCCAGCAGCTTAGGACAGAGTAGCTCCGAGCAGTACTTC

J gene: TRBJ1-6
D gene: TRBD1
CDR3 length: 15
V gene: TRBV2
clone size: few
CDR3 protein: CASSFGAGGNSPLHF
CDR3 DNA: TGTGCCAGCAGTTTCGGGGCAGGGGGCAATTCACCCCTCCACTTT

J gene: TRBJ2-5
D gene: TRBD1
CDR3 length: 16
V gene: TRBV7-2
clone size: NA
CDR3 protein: CASSSEGQSVGETQYF
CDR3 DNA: TGTGCCAGCAGCTCAGAGGGACAGTCCGTGGGGGAGACCCAGTACTTC

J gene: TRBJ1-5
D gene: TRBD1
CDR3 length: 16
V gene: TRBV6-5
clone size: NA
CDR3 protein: CASSPTTGGWGQPQHF
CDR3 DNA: TGTGCCAGCAGTCCAACGACAGGGGGCTGGGGTCAGCCCCAGCATTTT

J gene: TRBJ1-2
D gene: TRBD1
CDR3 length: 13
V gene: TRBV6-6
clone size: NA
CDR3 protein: CASSFDRDAGYTF
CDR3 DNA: TGTGCCAGCAGTTTTGACAGGGACGCTGGCTACACCTTC

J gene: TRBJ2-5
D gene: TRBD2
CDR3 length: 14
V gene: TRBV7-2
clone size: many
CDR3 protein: CASRLAGYQETQYF
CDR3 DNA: TGTGCCAGCAGACTAGCGGGGTACCAAGAGACCCAGTACTTC

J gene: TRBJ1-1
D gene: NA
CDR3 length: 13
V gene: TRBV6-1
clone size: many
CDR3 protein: CASSEFGNGKAFF
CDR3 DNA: TGTGCCAGCAGTGAATTCGGCAACGGTAAAGCTTTCTTT

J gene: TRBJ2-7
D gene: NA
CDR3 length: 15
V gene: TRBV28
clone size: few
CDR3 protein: CASRPLSGALLWQYF
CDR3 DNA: TGTGCCAGCAGACCTCTCTCGGGGGCTCTATTATGGCAGTACTTC

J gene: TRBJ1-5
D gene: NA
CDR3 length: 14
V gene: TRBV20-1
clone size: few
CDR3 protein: CSARLQGRSQPQHF
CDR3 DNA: TGCAGTGCTAGACTCCAGGGGAGAAGTCAGCCCCAGCATTTT

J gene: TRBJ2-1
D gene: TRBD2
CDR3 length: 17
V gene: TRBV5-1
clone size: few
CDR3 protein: CASSLWAGGPRDNEQFF
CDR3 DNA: TGCGCCAGCAGCTTGTGGGCGGGGGGCCCCCGGGACAATGAGCAGTTCTTC

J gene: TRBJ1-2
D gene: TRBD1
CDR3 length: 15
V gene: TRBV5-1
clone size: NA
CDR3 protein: CASSLGTGGLDGYTF
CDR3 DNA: TGCGCCAGCAGCTTGGGGACAGGGGGTCTGGATGGCTACACCTTC

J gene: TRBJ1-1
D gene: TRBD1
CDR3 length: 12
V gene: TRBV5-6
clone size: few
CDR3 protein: CASSWRTGQAFF
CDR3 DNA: TGTGCCAGCAGCTGGCGGACAGGGCAAGCTTTCTTT

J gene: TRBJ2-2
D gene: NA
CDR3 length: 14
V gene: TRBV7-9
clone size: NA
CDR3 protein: CASSRTKNTGELFF
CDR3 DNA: TGTGCCAGCAGTAGGACAAAAAACACCGGGGAGCTGTTTTTT

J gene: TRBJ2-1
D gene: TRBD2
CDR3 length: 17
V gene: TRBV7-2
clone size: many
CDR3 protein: CASSLAHGSGGADEQFF
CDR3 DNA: TGTGCCAGCAGCTTAGCGCATGGGAGCGGGGGGGCCGATGAGCAGTTCTTC

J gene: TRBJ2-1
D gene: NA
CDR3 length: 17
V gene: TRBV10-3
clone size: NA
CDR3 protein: CAIRGRGGDYSYNEQFF
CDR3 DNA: TGTGCCATCAGAGGGCGGGGTGGGGATTACTCCTACAATGAGCAGTTCTTC

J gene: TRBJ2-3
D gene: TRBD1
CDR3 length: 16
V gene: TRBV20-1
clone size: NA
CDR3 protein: CSARAGTGSRTDTQYF
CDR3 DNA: TGCAGTGCTAGGGCCGGGACAGGAAGTAGAACAGATACGCAGTATTTT

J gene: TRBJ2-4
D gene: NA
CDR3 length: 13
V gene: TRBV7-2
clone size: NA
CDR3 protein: CASSSRVANIQYF
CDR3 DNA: TGTGCCAGCAGCTCAAGGGTCGCGAACATTCAGTACTTC